Presented here are 3 T cell receptor beta chains from one specimen sequenced in a study of shared clonotypes between healthy human individuals. CD45RO negativity and positive selection for CCR7 defined naive CD8 cells, a population that excluded terminally differentiated effector memory CD45RA+ cells. Data came from immunoSEQ multiplex PCR; TCRdb stores just in-frame clones and leaves some out. The data hold 2 million to 2.5 million clones, with approximately 94% observed a single time. The sample was naive CD8+ T cells sorted from blood. These TCRs come from a man younger than 35 in good health.

V is TRBV9 and J is TRBJ2-1; 9 bases fit TRBD1. Germline-derived CDR1 and CDR2 are SGDLS and YYNGEE. Trimming cost V 3 bases and J 1 base; bases outside gene matches: 8. The CDR3 is 17 amino acids. CDR3 residues: CASSEDWTGESYNEQFF. DNA for the CDR3: TGTGCCAGCAGCGAGGATTGGACAGGGGAATCCTACAATGAGCAGTTCTTC.

V usage is TRBV13 and J usage is TRBJ2-1, with 8 bases identical to TRBD2. Germline values: CDR1 PRHDT, CDR2 FYEKMQ (reference sequence). The ends lost 5 bases at V and 7 bases at J; junction bases unmatched: 1. The CDR3 is 12 amino acids. The CDR3 protein is CASSAGGNEQFF. The CDR3 nucleotides are TGTGCCAGCAGCGCGGGGGGAAATGAGCAGTTCTTC.

This clone is a singleton in its sample. Additional DNA sequences in this sample encode the identical CDR3. The chain recombines TRBV5-1 with TRBJ2-7, with D possibly matching TRBD2 (6 bases). V was clipped by 1 base and J by 1 base, with 9 bases between them. The CDR3 is 14 amino acids. In germline, CDR1 is SGHRS, CDR2 YFSETQ. For the CDR3, the DNA is TGCGCCAGCAGCTTGTTTGCGGGATCCTACGAGCAGTACTTC. Its translation is CASSLFAGSYEQYF.